Shown below are 9 T cell receptor beta chains from a single sample sequenced in a study of T-cell memory formation after mild COVID-19. In TCRdb, the 5' RACE reads were re-called with MiXCR into one record per CDR3 protein. The sample lists hundreds of thousands of distinct CDR3 sequences, about a sixth occurring once. Sequencing was done on a sample of PBMCs or a T cell subset sorted from them (not recorded which). The receptor set was obtained from a man aged 18 to 29 who had mild COVID-19 (a few samples of this study predate the infection). Cell type and time point are not known.

This clonotype was seen at least ten times. The genes are TRBV2 and TRBJ2-7; possible D gene TRBD1, 5 bases. The germline V and J ends were trimmed by 6 bases and 10 bases, with 16 bases remaining between them. The CDR3 has 12 amino acids. The germline gives CDR1 SNHLY, CDR2 FYNNEI. The CDR3 DNA follows: TGTGCCAGCAGCCTCACCGACAGCCTCCAGTACGTC. This gives the protein CASSLTDSLQYV.

Only a few counts were recorded for this clonotype. This chain connects TRBV7-9 to TRBJ2-6; D gene ambiguous. Trimming cost V 3 bases and J 2 bases, with 14 bases left between them. Germline V gene sequence: CDR1 SEHNR, CDR2 FQNEAQ (reference sequence). The CDR3 contains 17 residues. The CDR3 here is CASSFLSVGTGANVLTF. The CDR3 coding sequence is TGTGCCAGCAGCTTCCTGTCAGTTGGAACTGGGGCCAACGTCCTGACTTTC.

CDR3 DNA sequence: TGTGCCAGCTCACCACTCCCCAGCGCCACAGATACGCAGTATTTT. Encoded protein: CASSPLPSATDTQYF. The chain combines TRBV18 with TRBJ2-3; D remains ambiguous. The CDR3 is 15 amino acids. Per the germline V gene, CDR1 is KGHSH and CDR2 is LQKENI. The V gene lost 1 base and the J gene lost 2 bases, with 10 bases spanning the gap.

The chain carries TRBV24-1 and TRBJ1-2; D call uncertain. The CDR3 spans 12 residues. V was trimmed by 4 bases and J by 8 bases, leaving 10 bases between them. Germline lookup yields CDR1 KGHDR and CDR2 SFDVKD. This CDR3 is CATSDPLEGYTF. The CDR3 nucleotides read TGTGCCACCAGTGACCCACTTGAAGGCTACACCTTC.

This clonotype was counted a few times. The chain links TRBV30 to TRBJ2-7, with TRBD1 as a possible D gene (5 bases). V lost 0 bases to trimming and J lost 9 bases, with 18 bases between them. Germline CDR1 and CDR2: GTSNPN and SVGIG (reference sequence). This CDR3 contains 14 residues. The CDR3: CAWSVRDRDTAQYF. The CDR3 coding sequence is TGTGCCTGGAGTGTACGTGACAGAGATACTGCGCAGTACTTC.

The table lists this clonotype with a few counts. The chain is built from TRBV24-1 and TRBJ1-5; TRBD1 matches 7 bases. The CDR3 length is 16 residues. V shed 5 bases, J shed 0 bases, and the junction held 6 bases outside the gene matches. CDR1 and CDR2 from the germline V gene are KGHDR and SFDVKD. The CDR3 loop is CATSGGGTVSNQPQHF. As DNA, the CDR3 is TGTGCCACCAGTGGAGGTGGGACAGTTAGCAATCAGCCCCAGCATTTT.

The chain combines TRBV5-4 with TRBJ2-7; 10 bases are a match to TRBD1. Trimming removed 0 bases from V and 2 bases from J; junction bases left unmatched: 5. The CDR3 is 16 amino acids. The V gene's germline CDR1 is SGHNT and CDR2 YYREEE (reference sequence). The CDR3 is CASSLGPGQGTYEQYF. The CDR3 region has the DNA TGTGCCAGCAGCTTGGGTCCGGGACAGGGGACCTACGAGCAGTACTTC.

A few counts support this clonotype. V is TRBV28 and J is TRBJ1-2; no definite D call. The CDR3 covers 13 residues. Germline lookup yields CDR1 MDHEN and CDR2 SYDVKM. Trimming took off 6 bases at V and 7 bases at J, with 15 bases between the two ends. CDR3 in amino acids: CASSSAGIGGYTF. CDR3 sequence (DNA): TGTGCCAGCAGCAGTGCCGGGATCGGTGGCTACACCTTC.

This chain joins TRBV6-6 and TRBJ2-2; tentatively, D is TRBD2 (5 bases). The CDR3 is 15 amino acids. Deletions cut 2 bases from V and 6 bases from J, with 13 bases between. CDR1 and CDR2 (germline): MNHNY, SVGAGI (reference sequence). CDR3 loop: CASSYTLGIPGELFF. CDR3 nucleotides: TGTGCCAGCAGTTACACCCTCGGGATCCCCGGGGAGCTGTTTTTT.